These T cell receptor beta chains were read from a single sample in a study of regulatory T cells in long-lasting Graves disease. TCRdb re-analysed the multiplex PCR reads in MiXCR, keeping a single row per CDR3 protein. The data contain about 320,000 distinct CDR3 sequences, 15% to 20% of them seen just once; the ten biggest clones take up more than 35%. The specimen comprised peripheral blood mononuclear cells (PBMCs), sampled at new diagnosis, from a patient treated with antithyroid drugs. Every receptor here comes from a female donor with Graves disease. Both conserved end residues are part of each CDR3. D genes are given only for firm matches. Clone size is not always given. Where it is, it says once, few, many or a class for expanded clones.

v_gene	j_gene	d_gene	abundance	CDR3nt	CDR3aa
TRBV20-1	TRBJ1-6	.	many	TGCAGTGCTAGAGATGACGCGAGGGGAGATTCACCCCTCCACTTT	CSARDDARGDSPLHF
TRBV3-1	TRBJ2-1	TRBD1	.	TGTGCCAGCAGCCAAGAACTACGGACAGGGAACAATGAGCAGTCCTTC	CASSQELRTGNNEQSF
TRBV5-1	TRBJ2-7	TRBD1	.	TGCGCCAGCAGCTTGGGGACAGGGCGGTACGAGCAGTACTTC	CASSLGTGRYEQYF
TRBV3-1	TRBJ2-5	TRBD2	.	TGTGCCAGCAGCCAAGAGCTAACTAGCGGGAATATTGGGACCCAGTACTTC	CASSQELTSGNIGTQYF
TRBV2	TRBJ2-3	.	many	TGTGCCAGCTTGGGTTATGTCACAGATACGCAGTATTTT	CASLGYVTDTQYF
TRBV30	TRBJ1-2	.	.	TGTGCCTGGGCCCATGAGGGCTACACCTTC	CAWAHEGYTF
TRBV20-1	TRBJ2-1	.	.	TGCAGTGCTAGTGGTTCGATTTGGGAAAGGGGTGAGCAGTTCTTC	CSASGSIWERGEQFF
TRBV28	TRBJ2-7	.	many	TGTGCCAGCAGCCCCCGGACCACGTCCTACGAGCAGTACTTC	CASSPRTTSYEQYF
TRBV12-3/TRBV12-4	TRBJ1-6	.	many	TGTGCCAGCAGTTTTTCCCCTTCACCCCTCCACTTT	CASSFSPSPLHF
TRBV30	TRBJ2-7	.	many	TGTGCCTGGAGTGTGGGGCAGTTCCTATACGAGCAGTACTTC	CAWSVGQFLYEQYF
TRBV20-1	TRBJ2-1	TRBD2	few	TGCAGTGCCACCCCCCTAGCGGGATTTAATGAGCAGTTCTTC	CSATPLAGFNEQFF
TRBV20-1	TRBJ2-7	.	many	TGCAGTGCTAGTCCTGACTACGAGCAGTACTTC	CSASPDYEQYF
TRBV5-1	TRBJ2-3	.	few	TGCGCCAGCAGAGGTCTCACGCTACCAAGCACAGATACGCAGTATTTT	CASRGLTLPSTDTQYF
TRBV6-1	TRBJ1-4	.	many	TGTGCCAGCAACCCCGGACAGACCGAAAAACTGTTTTTT	CASNPGQTEKLFF
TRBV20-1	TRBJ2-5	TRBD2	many	TGCAGTGCTAGGTCGGGACTAGCGAGTATAGGGTACCAAGAGACCCAGTACTTC	CSARSGLASIGYQETQYF
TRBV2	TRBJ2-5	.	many	TGTGCCAGCAGTGAAGACAAGCAAGAGACCCAGTACTTC	CASSEDKQETQYF
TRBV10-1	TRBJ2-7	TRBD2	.	TGCGCCAGCAGTGAGTTTACCGGGACTACCTACGAGCAGTACTTC	CASSEFTGTTYEQYF
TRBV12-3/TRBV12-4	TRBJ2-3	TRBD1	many	TGTGCCAGCAGTCGACAGGGGGGCACAGATACGCAGTATTTT	CASSRQGGTDTQYF
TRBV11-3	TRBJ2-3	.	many	TGTGCCAGCAGCTTAGATCCGACTACAGATACGCAGTATTTT	CASSLDPTTDTQYF
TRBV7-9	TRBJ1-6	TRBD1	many	TGTGCCAGCAGCCTACAGGGGGCAGACTCACCCCTCCACTTT	CASSLQGADSPLHF
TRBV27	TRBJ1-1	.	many	TGTGCCAGCAGTTCGAGACGTGGGGATGAAGCTTTCTTT	CASSSRRGDEAFF
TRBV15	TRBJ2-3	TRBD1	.	TGTGCCACCAGCAGAGTGCAGGGGGCCTCAGATACGCAGTATTTT	CATSRVQGASDTQYF
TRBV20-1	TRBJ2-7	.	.	TGCAGTGCTAGGTTGGACGGGAGTTTCTACGAGCAGTACTTC	CSARLDGSFYEQYF
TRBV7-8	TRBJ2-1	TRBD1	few	TGTGCCAGCAGCACGGACAGGGGGAGGCTCAATGAGCAGTTCTTC	CASSTDRGRLNEQFF
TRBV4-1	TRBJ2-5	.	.	TGCGCCAGCAGCCAACTCTGGGGAGAAGAGACCCAGTACTTC	CASSQLWGEETQYF
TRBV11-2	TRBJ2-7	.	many	TGTGCCAGCAGCTCTACGAGAGACAACTACGAGCAGTACTTC	CASSSTRDNYEQYF
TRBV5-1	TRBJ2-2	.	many	TGCGCCAGCAGCTTTTCCCTAGCTTCTCCCGGGGAGCTGTTTTTT	CASSFSLASPGELFF
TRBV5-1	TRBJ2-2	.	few	TGCGCCAGCAGCTCCCTTCGGGGAGCCGGGGAGCTGTTTTTT	CASSSLRGAGELFF
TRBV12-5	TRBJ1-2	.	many	TGTGCTAGTGGCCCCACACAGGGAAGTAAGGGCTATGGCTACACCTTC	CASGPTQGSKGYGYTF
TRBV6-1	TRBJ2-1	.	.	TGTGCCAGCAGTGCATTCAGGGGAACCTACAATGAGCAGTTCTTC	CASSAFRGTYNEQFF
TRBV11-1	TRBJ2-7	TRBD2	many	TGTGCCAGCGGCCGGGGGGAGGGGAAGCAGTACTTC	CASGRGEGKQYF
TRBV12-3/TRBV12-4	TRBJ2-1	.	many	TGTGCCAGCAGTTTAGGTGGGAAGGGGCAGTTCTTC	CASSLGGKGQFF
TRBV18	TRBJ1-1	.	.	TGTGCCAGCTCACGGCTCGGACGGGCGAACACTGAAGCTTTCTTT	CASSRLGRANTEAFF
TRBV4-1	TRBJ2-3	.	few	TGCGCCAGCAGCCAACGGACGGAGAGCACAGATACGCAGTATTTT	CASSQRTESTDTQYF
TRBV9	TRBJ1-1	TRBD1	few	TGTGCCAGCAGCGTTAATTCGAACATGGACAGGATGAACACTGAAGCTTTCTTT	CASSVNSNMDRMNTEAFF
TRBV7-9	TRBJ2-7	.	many	TGTGCCAGCAGTTATGACAGTAAAAGATCCTACGAGCAGTACTTC	CASSYDSKRSYEQYF
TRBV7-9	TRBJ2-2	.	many	TGTGCCAGCAGGAAAGAGGGGGGCCAGAACACCGGGGAGCTGTTTTTT	CASRKEGGQNTGELFF
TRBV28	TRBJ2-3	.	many	TGTGCCACCGATTCGGGACCAAGCACAGATACGCAGTATTTT	CATDSGPSTDTQYF
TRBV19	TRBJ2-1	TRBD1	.	TGTGCCAGTAGTATAACTGGACAGGGTCTGAATGAGCAGTTCTTC	CASSITGQGLNEQFF
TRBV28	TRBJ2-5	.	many	TGTGCCAGCAGTTCCCCCCCGGGGACCCAGTACTTC	CASSSPPGTQYF
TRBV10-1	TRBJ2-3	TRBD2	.	TGCGCCAGCAGTGAGTCAGGAGGACTAGCGGGAGAGTGGGGTACGCAGTATTTT	CASSESGGLAGEWGTQYF
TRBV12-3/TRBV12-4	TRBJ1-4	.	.	TGTGCCAGCAGTTCCCTCCGTTCAACTAATGAAAAACTGTTTTTT	CASSSLRSTNEKLFF
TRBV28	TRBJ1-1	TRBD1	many	TGCGCCAGCAGCCCGGGACAGGAGGACACTGAAGCTTTCTTT	CASSPGQEDTEAFF
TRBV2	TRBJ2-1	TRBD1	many	TGTGCCAGCAGTGACGGTACAGGGGATAGAGATGAGCAGTTCTTC	CASSDGTGDRDEQFF
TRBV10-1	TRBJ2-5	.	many	TGCGCCAGCAGTGACGGGGAGACCCAGTACTTC	CASSDGETQYF
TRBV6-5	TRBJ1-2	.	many	TGTGCCAGCAGTTACATGCGACGGGACGGGTATGGCTACACCTTC	CASSYMRRDGYGYTF
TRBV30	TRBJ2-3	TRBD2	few	TGTGCCTGGAGGGGGACTAGCGGGAGGGGCGAGTCAACGCAGTATTTT	CAWRGTSGRGESTQYF
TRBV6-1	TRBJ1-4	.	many	TGTGCCAGCAGTGAGCCTGCCGCAACTAATGAAAAACTGTTTTTT	CASSEPAATNEKLFF
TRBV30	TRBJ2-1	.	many	TGTGCCTGGAGCCTACTTGGAGCTGAGCAGTTCTTC	CAWSLLGAEQFF
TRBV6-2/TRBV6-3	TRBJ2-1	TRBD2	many	TGTGCCAGCAGCATCTTAGCGGGAGGGGGCTACAATGAGCAGTTCTTC	CASSILAGGGYNEQFF